The 5 T cell receptor beta chains presented below share a single source sample, sequenced in a study of blood T cell repertoires in COVID-19 (TCRdb year 2020). The protocol used for the library was the immunoSEQ multiplex PCR assay. In TCRdb, the immuneACCESS table is reduced to in-frame sequences with V and J assigned. These tables do not hold every clone; where another copy was compared, an unresolved V gene accounts for under half, and the others remain unexplained. The sample contains about 250,000 clones, 86% of them found a single time. Around 3% of the sample is in the top ten clones. Sample: peripheral blood. The receptor source for this set is a woman in her thirties with active or convalescent COVID-19.

V gene TRBV29-1 combines with J gene TRBJ2-1; 11 bases are a match to TRBD2. With 6 bases clipped from V and 3 bases from J, the junction kept 7 bases outside the gene matches. Germline CDR1 SQVTM, CDR2 ANQGSEA. The CDR3 length is 15 residues. This CDR3 reads CSVATSGGNYNEQFF. As DNA, the CDR3 is TGCAGCGTGGCCACTAGCGGGGGAAACTACAATGAGCAGTTCTTC.

The chain carries TRBV19 and TRBJ1-5, with 11 nucleotides matching TRBD1. V lost 6 bases and J lost 4; bases outside the gene matches: 8. Germline lookup yields CDR1 LNHDA and CDR2 SQIVND (reference sequence). The CDR3 consists of 16 residues. The CDR3 loop is CASRERTGGPNQPQHF. Written as DNA, the CDR3 is TGTGCCAGTAGGGAACGGACAGGGGGCCCTAATCAGCCCCAGCATTTT.

The rearrangement uses TRBV18 and TRBJ2-5; 8 nucleotides match TRBD2. CDR1 is KGHSH, CDR2 LQKENI, per germline. The CDR3 has 15 amino acids. Trimming cost V 1 base and J 3 bases; bases outside gene matches: 4. As DNA, the CDR3 is TGTGCCAGCTCACCACAATCGGGGGGGGAAGAGACCCAGTACTTC. It translates to CASSPQSGGEETQYF.

This chain links TRBV10-2 with TRBJ1-4; D might be TRBD1 (6 bases). Germline V lookup: CDR1 WSHSY, CDR2 SAAADI. V gave up 0 bases and J gave up 3 bases, with 14 bases separating them. The CDR3 extends over 17 amino acids. The CDR3, as DNA: TGCGCCAGCAGTGAGTCGACAGGACGGGGAGCTAATGAAAAACTGTTTTTT. It specifies CASSESTGRGANEKLFF.

This clone was seen more than once but under ten times. The chain carries TRBV29-1 and TRBJ1-1; D perhaps matches TRBD1 (5 bases). The CDR3 is made up of 14 amino acids. The V and J ends lost 5 bases and 0 bases respectively, with 13 bases between them. The germline gives CDR1 SQVTM, CDR2 ANQGSEA. This CDR3 is CSVKGLFMNTEAFF. In nucleotides, the CDR3 is TGCAGCGTTAAGGGACTGTTCATGAACACTGAAGCTTTCTTT.